A selection of T cell receptor beta chains follows, all from one sample in a study of blood T cell repertoires in COVID-19. Generated by immunoSEQ multiplex PCR, the TCRdb table keeps only in-frame clones and is missing some. The sample has some 66,000 clones, 90% to 95% seen once; the top ten hold less than 8%. Sequenced sample: peripheral blood. These receptor sequences come from a human donor in a cohort sampled during active COVID-19. The CDR3 runs from the conserved cysteine through the conserved F or W. The order of the fields is D gene, J gene, V gene, clone size, CDR3 protein, CDR3 DNA. D genes are given only for firm matches. Clone size is stated in some rows and not others, as once, few, many or a class when expanded.

d_call: TRBD1; j_call: TRBJ1-2; v_call: TRBV5-1; clone_size: .; cdr3_aa: CASSDGTGNDYGYTF; cdr3_nt: TGCGCCAGCAGCGACGGGACAGGGAACGACTATGGCTACACCTTC
d_call: TRBD2; j_call: TRBJ2-1; v_call: TRBV7-2; clone_size: .; cdr3_aa: CASSLSGGNYNEQFF; cdr3_nt: TGTGCCAGCAGCCTTAGCGGGGGGAATTACAATGAGCAGTTCTTC
d_call: .; j_call: TRBJ2-2; v_call: TRBV9; clone_size: .; cdr3_aa: CASSVVGGPNTGELFF; cdr3_nt: TGTGCCAGCAGCGTAGTTGGCGGGCCGAACACCGGGGAGCTGTTTTTT
d_call: .; j_call: TRBJ1-2; v_call: TRBV28; clone_size: .; cdr3_aa: CASSPDQDYGYTF; cdr3_nt: TGTGCCAGCTCCCCCGATCAGGACTATGGCTACACCTTC
d_call: .; j_call: TRBJ2-1; v_call: TRBV11-2; clone_size: once; cdr3_aa: CASSFRDSTYNEQFF; cdr3_nt: TGTGCCAGCAGCTTCCGGGACTCAACCTACAATGAGCAGTTCTTC
d_call: .; j_call: TRBJ1-4; v_call: TRBV9; clone_size: .; cdr3_aa: CASSVGPQGSTNEKLFF; cdr3_nt: TGTGCCAGCAGCGTAGGCCCTCAGGGTTCAACTAATGAAAAACTGTTTTTT
d_call: .; j_call: TRBJ1-5; v_call: TRBV6-2/TRBV6-3; clone_size: .; cdr3_aa: CASSWAGDNQPQHF; cdr3_nt: TGTGCCAGCAGTTGGGCCGGGGACAATCAGCCCCAGCATTTT
d_call: TRBD1; j_call: TRBJ2-1; v_call: TRBV4-1; clone_size: .; cdr3_aa: CASRRDRVLDNEQFF; cdr3_nt: TGCGCCAGCAGAAGGGACAGGGTACTGGACAATGAGCAGTTCTTC
d_call: TRBD1; j_call: TRBJ2-7; v_call: TRBV10-1; clone_size: .; cdr3_aa: CASSPGQGLGEQYF; cdr3_nt: TGCGCCAGCAGCCCGGGACAGGGGTTGGGCGAGCAGTACTTC
d_call: TRBD1; j_call: TRBJ1-1; v_call: TRBV6-5; clone_size: .; cdr3_aa: CASRGGQGRNTEAFF; cdr3_nt: TGTGCCAGCAGAGGAGGACAGGGGAGAAACACTGAAGCTTTCTTT
d_call: TRBD2; j_call: TRBJ2-1; v_call: TRBV6-1; clone_size: .; cdr3_aa: CASSVSGGSRLDEQFF; cdr3_nt: TGTGCCAGCAGTGTCTCGGGGGGATCGAGGTTAGATGAGCAGTTCTTC
d_call: TRBD2; j_call: TRBJ2-2; v_call: TRBV11-2; clone_size: .; cdr3_aa: CASSSPGAGGPIGELFF; cdr3_nt: TGTGCCAGCAGCTCCCCCGGAGCGGGGGGTCCGATCGGGGAGCTGTTTTTT
d_call: TRBD2; j_call: TRBJ2-5; v_call: TRBV7-2; clone_size: .; cdr3_aa: CASSPRRLAGQETQYF; cdr3_nt: TGTGCCAGCAGCCCCCGTCGGCTAGCGGGCCAAGAGACCCAGTACTTC
d_call: .; j_call: TRBJ1-1; v_call: TRBV3-1/TRBV3-2; clone_size: .; cdr3_aa: CASSRGNTEAFF; cdr3_nt: TGTGCCAGCAGCCGAGGGAACACTGAAGCTTTCTTT
d_call: TRBD1; j_call: TRBJ2-2; v_call: TRBV7-9; clone_size: few; cdr3_aa: CASSSAGQGSDTGELFF; cdr3_nt: TGTGCCAGCAGCTCAGCGGGACAGGGAAGTGACACCGGGGAGCTGTTTTTT
d_call: .; j_call: TRBJ1-2; v_call: TRBV10-3; clone_size: once; cdr3_aa: CAISEGSAPTSYGYTF; cdr3_nt: TGTGCCATCAGTGAAGGATCAGCGCCAACTAGCTATGGCTACACCTTC
d_call: .; j_call: TRBJ2-6; v_call: TRBV30; clone_size: .; cdr3_aa: CAWTTPRASGANVLTF; cdr3_nt: TGTGCCTGGACCACTCCTCGTGCGTCTGGGGCCAACGTCCTGACTTTC
d_call: TRBD1; j_call: TRBJ2-2; v_call: TRBV7-9; clone_size: .; cdr3_aa: CASSLMGTGAGTGELFF; cdr3_nt: TGTGCCAGCAGCTTAATGGGTACAGGGGCTGGAACCGGGGAGCTGTTTTTT
d_call: TRBD1; j_call: TRBJ2-3; v_call: TRBV5-4; clone_size: .; cdr3_aa: CASSRGQADTQYF; cdr3_nt: TGTGCCAGCAGCCGAGGACAGGCAGATACGCAGTATTTT
d_call: TRBD1; j_call: TRBJ2-1; v_call: TRBV4-1; clone_size: .; cdr3_aa: CASSQDIGVTGGISYNEQFF; cdr3_nt: TGCGCCAGCAGCCAAGATATTGGTGTAACAGGGGGCATCTCCTACAATGAGCAGTTCTTC
d_call: .; j_call: TRBJ2-3; v_call: TRBV3-1/TRBV3-2; clone_size: .; cdr3_aa: CASSHVGRTDTQYF; cdr3_nt: TGTGCCAGCAGCCATGTGGGGCGCACAGATACGCAGTATTTT
d_call: .; j_call: TRBJ1-1; v_call: TRBV7-9; clone_size: .; cdr3_aa: CASSRWGVERGNTEAFF; cdr3_nt: TGTGCCAGCAGCCGTTGGGGAGTCGAGCGGGGGAACACTGAAGCTTTCTTT
d_call: TRBD1; j_call: TRBJ1-2; v_call: TRBV19; clone_size: .; cdr3_aa: CASSIEGQEIGYTF; cdr3_nt: TGTGCCAGTAGTATTGAGGGACAGGAAATTGGCTACACCTTC
d_call: .; j_call: TRBJ1-2; v_call: TRBV12-3/TRBV12-4; clone_size: .; cdr3_aa: CASSWTRNYGYTF; cdr3_nt: TGTGCCAGCAGTTGGACACGTAACTATGGCTACACCTTC
d_call: .; j_call: TRBJ2-2; v_call: TRBV7-9; clone_size: .; cdr3_aa: CASSLLTNTGELFF; cdr3_nt: TGTGCCAGCAGCTTACTTACGAACACCGGGGAGCTGTTTTTT
d_call: .; j_call: TRBJ1-2; v_call: TRBV10-3; clone_size: .; cdr3_aa: CAINGQTEGYTF; cdr3_nt: TGTGCCATCAACGGACAAACGGAGGGCTACACCTTC
d_call: TRBD1; j_call: TRBJ1-2; v_call: TRBV5-1; clone_size: once; cdr3_aa: CASSSRTGAGYGYTF; cdr3_nt: TGCGCCAGCAGTAGTCGGACAGGAGCAGGCTATGGCTACACCTTC
d_call: .; j_call: TRBJ2-5; v_call: TRBV20-1; clone_size: .; cdr3_aa: CSASHMKTQYF; cdr3_nt: TGCAGTGCTAGCCACATGAAGACCCAGTACTTC
d_call: TRBD1; j_call: TRBJ1-5; v_call: TRBV28; clone_size: .; cdr3_aa: CASRLDRGGQPQHF; cdr3_nt: TGTGCCAGCAGACTTGACAGGGGGGGTCAGCCCCAGCATTTT
d_call: .; j_call: TRBJ2-7; v_call: TRBV5-4; clone_size: few; cdr3_aa: CASSLRSSVGEQYF; cdr3_nt: TGTGCCAGCAGCTTGAGGAGCTCTGTGGGCGAGCAGTACTTC
d_call: .; j_call: TRBJ1-4; v_call: TRBV28; clone_size: .; cdr3_aa: CASSKNRVSNEKLFF; cdr3_nt: TGTGCCAGCAGTAAAAACAGGGTTTCTAATGAAAAACTGTTTTTT
d_call: TRBD1; j_call: TRBJ1-1; v_call: TRBV9; clone_size: .; cdr3_aa: CASSPGPGQGSTEAFF; cdr3_nt: TGTGCCAGCAGCCCCGGACCGGGACAGGGGAGCACTGAAGCTTTCTTT
d_call: TRBD1; j_call: TRBJ1-3; v_call: TRBV3-1/TRBV3-2; clone_size: few; cdr3_aa: CASSPSLVQGANGNTIYF; cdr3_nt: TGTGCCAGCAGCCCTTCGCTAGTTCAGGGGGCGAACGGAAACACCATATATTTT
d_call: TRBD1; j_call: TRBJ2-6; v_call: TRBV7-2; clone_size: .; cdr3_aa: CASSLASGTGAGANVLTF; cdr3_nt: TGTGCCAGCAGCTTAGCGTCCGGGACAGGGGCTGGGGCCAACGTCCTGACTTTC
d_call: TRBD1; j_call: TRBJ1-5; v_call: TRBV19; clone_size: .; cdr3_aa: CATRQGQQPQHF; cdr3_nt: TGTGCCACCCGACAGGGCCAACAGCCCCAGCATTTT
d_call: TRBD1; j_call: TRBJ2-7; v_call: TRBV7-2; clone_size: .; cdr3_aa: CASSFLPGQGDEQYF; cdr3_nt: TGTGCCAGCAGCTTCCTCCCGGGACAGGGTGACGAGCAGTACTTC
d_call: .; j_call: TRBJ2-7; v_call: TRBV20-1; clone_size: medium-sized; cdr3_aa: CSAPLSYEQYF; cdr3_nt: TGCAGTGCCCCCCTGTCCTACGAGCAGTACTTC
d_call: .; j_call: TRBJ2-7; v_call: TRBV5-1; clone_size: few; cdr3_aa: CASNELAGSSYEQYF; cdr3_nt: TGCGCCAGCAACGAACTAGCAGGGAGCTCCTACGAGCAGTACTTC
d_call: TRBD1; j_call: TRBJ1-1; v_call: TRBV6-5; clone_size: .; cdr3_aa: CASRGQGYTEAFF; cdr3_nt: TGTGCCAGCCGAGGACAGGGGTACACTGAAGCTTTCTTT
d_call: TRBD2; j_call: TRBJ2-1; v_call: TRBV2; clone_size: .; cdr3_aa: CASRRGNSYNEQFF; cdr3_nt: TGTGCCAGCAGGCGGGGGAACTCCTACAATGAGCAGTTCTTC
d_call: TRBD1; j_call: TRBJ2-1; v_call: TRBV6-5; clone_size: once; cdr3_aa: CASTRTGAPYNEQFF; cdr3_nt: TGTGCCAGCACTAGGACAGGGGCCCCCTACAATGAGCAGTTCTTC
d_call: TRBD2; j_call: TRBJ2-1; v_call: TRBV3-1/TRBV3-2; clone_size: .; cdr3_aa: CASSQGQREGYEQFF; cdr3_nt: TGTGCCAGCAGCCAAGGACAGCGGGAGGGCTATGAGCAGTTCTTC
d_call: .; j_call: TRBJ1-2; v_call: TRBV7-2; clone_size: .; cdr3_aa: CASSFNGVPNYGYTF; cdr3_nt: TGTGCCAGCAGCTTTAACGGTGTTCCTAACTATGGCTACACCTTC